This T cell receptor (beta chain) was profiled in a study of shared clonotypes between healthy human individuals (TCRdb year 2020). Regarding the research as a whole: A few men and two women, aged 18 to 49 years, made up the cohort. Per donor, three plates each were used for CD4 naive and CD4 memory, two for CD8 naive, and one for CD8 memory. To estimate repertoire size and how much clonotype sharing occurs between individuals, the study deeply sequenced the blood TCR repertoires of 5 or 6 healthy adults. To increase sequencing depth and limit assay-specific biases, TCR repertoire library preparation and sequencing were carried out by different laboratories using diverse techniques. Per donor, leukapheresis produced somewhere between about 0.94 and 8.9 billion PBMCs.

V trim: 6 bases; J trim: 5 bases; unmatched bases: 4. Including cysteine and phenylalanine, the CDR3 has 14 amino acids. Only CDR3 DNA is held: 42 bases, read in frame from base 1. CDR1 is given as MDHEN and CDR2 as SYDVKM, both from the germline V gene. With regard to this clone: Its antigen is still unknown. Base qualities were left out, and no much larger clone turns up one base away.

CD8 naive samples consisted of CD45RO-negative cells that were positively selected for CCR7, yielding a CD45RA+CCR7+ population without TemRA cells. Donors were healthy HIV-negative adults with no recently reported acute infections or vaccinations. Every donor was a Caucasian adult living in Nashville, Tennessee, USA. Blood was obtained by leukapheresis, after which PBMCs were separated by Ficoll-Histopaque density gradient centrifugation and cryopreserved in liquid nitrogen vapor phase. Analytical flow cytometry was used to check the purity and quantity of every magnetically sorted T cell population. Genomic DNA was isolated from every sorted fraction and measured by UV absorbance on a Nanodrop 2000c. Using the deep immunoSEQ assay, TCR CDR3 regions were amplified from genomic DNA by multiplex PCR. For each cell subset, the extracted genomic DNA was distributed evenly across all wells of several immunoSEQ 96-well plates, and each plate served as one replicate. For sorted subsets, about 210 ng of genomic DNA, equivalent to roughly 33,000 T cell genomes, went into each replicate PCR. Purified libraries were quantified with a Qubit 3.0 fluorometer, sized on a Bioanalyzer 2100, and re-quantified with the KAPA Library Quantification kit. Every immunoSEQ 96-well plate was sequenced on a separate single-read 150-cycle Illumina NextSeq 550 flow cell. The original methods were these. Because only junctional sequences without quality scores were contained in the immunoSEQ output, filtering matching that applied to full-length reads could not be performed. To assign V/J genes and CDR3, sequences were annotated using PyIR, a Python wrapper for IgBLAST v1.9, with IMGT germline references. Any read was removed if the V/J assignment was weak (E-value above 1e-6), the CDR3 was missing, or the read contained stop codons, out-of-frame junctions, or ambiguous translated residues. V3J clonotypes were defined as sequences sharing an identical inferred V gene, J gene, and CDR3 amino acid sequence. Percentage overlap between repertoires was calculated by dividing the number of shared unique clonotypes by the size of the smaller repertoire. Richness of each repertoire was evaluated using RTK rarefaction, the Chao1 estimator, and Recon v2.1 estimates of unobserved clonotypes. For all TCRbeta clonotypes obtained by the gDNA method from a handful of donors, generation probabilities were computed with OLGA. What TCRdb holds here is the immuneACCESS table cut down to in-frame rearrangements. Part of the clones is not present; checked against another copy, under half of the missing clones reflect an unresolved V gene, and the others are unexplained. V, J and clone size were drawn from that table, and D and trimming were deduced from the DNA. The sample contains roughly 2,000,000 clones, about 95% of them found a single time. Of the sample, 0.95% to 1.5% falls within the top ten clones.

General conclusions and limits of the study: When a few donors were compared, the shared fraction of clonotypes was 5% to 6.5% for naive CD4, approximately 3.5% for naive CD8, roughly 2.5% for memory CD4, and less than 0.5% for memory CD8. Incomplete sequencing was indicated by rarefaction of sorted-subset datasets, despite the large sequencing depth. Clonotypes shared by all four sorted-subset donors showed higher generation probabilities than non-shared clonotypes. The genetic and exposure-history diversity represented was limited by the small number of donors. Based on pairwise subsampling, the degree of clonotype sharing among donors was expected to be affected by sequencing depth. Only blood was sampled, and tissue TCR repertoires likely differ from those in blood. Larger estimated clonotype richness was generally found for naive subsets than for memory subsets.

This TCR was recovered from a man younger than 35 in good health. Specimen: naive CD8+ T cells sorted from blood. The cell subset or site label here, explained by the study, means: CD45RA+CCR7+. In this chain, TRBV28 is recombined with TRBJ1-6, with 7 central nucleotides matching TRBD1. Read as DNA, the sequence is TGTGCCAGCAGCCGAGGGACAGATAATTCACCCCTCCACTTT. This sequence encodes CASSRGTDNSPLHF.